Presented here are 24 T cell receptor beta chains from one specimen sequenced in a study of T-cell memory formation after mild COVID-19. Each CDR3 protein is one row after TCRdb ran MiXCR on the 5' RACE reads. The data show about 260,000 distinct CDR3 sequences, with roughly a sixth seen just once and 22% held by the top ten. The sequencing input was PBMCs or a T cell subset sorted from them (not recorded which). These receptors all come from a young man who had mild COVID-19 (a few samples of this study predate the infection). Cell type and time point are not known.

The rearrangement uses TRBV20-1 and TRBJ2-3, with TRBD2 identical over 16 bases. The CDR3 contains 16 residues. Germline loops: CDR1 DFQATT, CDR2 SNEGSKA (reference sequence). J was trimmed by 7 bases and V by 3 bases; bases with no gene match: 7. CDR3 in amino acids: CSASRGTSGGAYTQYF. The CDR3 nucleotides are TGCAGTGCTAGTCGGGGGACTAGCGGGGGGGCATATACGCAGTATTTT.

In this sample, this clonotype turned up a few times. This sequence joins TRBV7-3 and TRBJ2-7; 11 bases agree with TRBD2. The CDR3 is made up of 14 amino acids. Germline V CDR1 and CDR2: SGHTA, FQGTGA. The junction had 4 bases not matched to a gene; V was cut back by 4 bases and J by 5 bases. The CDR3 region has the DNA TGTGCCAGCAGCTCTAGCGGGGGGCTGAACGAGCAGTACTTC. The encoded protein is CASSSSGGLNEQYF.

This clonotype was observed a few times. The chain employs TRBV18 and TRBJ1-6; D is undetermined. The CDR3 length is 16 residues. Per the germline V gene, CDR1 is KGHSH and CDR2 is LQKENI. Trimming left V 2 bases short and J 0 bases short, with 8 bases between. CDR3 residues: CASSPETRSYNSPLHF. The DNA of the CDR3 is TGTGCCAGCTCACCAGAAACTCGCTCCTATAATTCACCCCTCCACTTT.

This clonotype was found a few times. V is TRBV20-1 and J is TRBJ2-7; D gene uncertain. CDR3 length: 13 residues. The ends were cut back, 0 bases at V and 6 bases at J, with 12 bases in the middle. The germline V gene has CDR1 DFQATT and CDR2 SNEGSKA (reference sequence). CDR3 nucleotide sequence: TGCAGTGCTAGAGATCTGGGATCACGCGAGCAGTACGTC. It specifies CSARDLGSREQYV.

This clonotype was detected many times. The rearrangement joins TRBV5-1 to TRBJ1-2; D gene ambiguous. The CDR3 length is 13 residues. Germline assignment: CDR1 SGHRS and CDR2 YFSETQ. V lost 3 bases and J 5 bases, leaving 11 bases between the germline ends. CDR3 region: CASSSDVQYGYTF. DNA for the CDR3: TGCGCCAGCAGCTCGGACGTTCAGTATGGCTACACCTTC.

In its sample, this clonotype was seen a few times. The J gene is TRBJ2-3, the V gene TRBV28; D ambiguous. The V end lost 3 bases, the J end lost 0 bases, and 7 bases lay between the germline ends. The CDR3 is 14 amino acids. Germline V gives CDR1 MDHEN, CDR2 SYDVKM. CDR3 sequence reads: CASSFEASTDTQYF. The CDR3 DNA is TGTGCCAGCAGTTTCGAGGCTAGCACAGATACGCAGTATTTT.

The chain is built from TRBV24-1 and TRBJ1-6, with no clear D. Trimming pared 0 bases from V and 9 bases from J, leaving 11 bases between. This CDR3 has 15 residues. The germline gives CDR1 KGHDR, CDR2 SFDVKD. This chain's CDR3 is CATSDLVGQGSPLHF. CDR3 coding DNA: TGTGCCACCAGTGATTTGGTGGGCCAAGGTTCACCCCTCCACTTT.

This clonotype was seen a few times. V is TRBV28 and J is TRBJ1-6; D unresolved. The CDR3 totals 13 residues. Trimming took 7 bases from V and 4 from J, leaving 8 bases between them. Germline V CDR1 and CDR2: MDHEN, SYDVKM. The CDR3 DNA is TGTGCCAGCAAACAGCTATATAATTCACCCCTCCACTTT. Its translation is CASKQLYNSPLHF.

This clonotype has ten or more counts. This chain uses TRBV7-2 with TRBJ1-1; D call uncertain. V lost 2 bases and J 4 bases, leaving 2 bases between the germline ends. This CDR3 has 11 residues. From germline, CDR1 is SGHTA and CDR2 FQGNSA. Written as DNA, the CDR3 is TGTGCCAGCAGCTTACTCACTGAAGCTTTCTTT. Residues: CASSLLTEAFF.

This clonotype was counted only a few times. The chain uses TRBV11-2 and TRBJ1-1; D is ambiguous. CDR1 and CDR2 from the germline V gene are SGHAT and FQNNGV. The ends were cut back, 4 bases at V and 1 base at J, with 10 bases in the middle. The CDR3 consists of 14 residues. Here the CDR3 reads CASSSLGGNTEAFF. The CDR3 DNA reads as TGTGCCAGCAGCTCCCTAGGAGGGAACACTGAAGCTTTCTTT.

There are many counts of this clonotype. The rearrangement links TRBV7-2 to TRBJ1-1, with D perhaps TRBD1 (5 bases). The ends were cut back, 11 bases at V and 8 bases at J, with 18 bases in the middle. CDR3 size: 12 residues. Germline V gene lookup returns CDR1 SGHTA and CDR2 FQGNSA. The CDR3: CASGWGRSEAFF. The CDR3 DNA reads as TGTGCCTCTGGTTGGGGCAGGTCGGAAGCTTTCTTT.

The chain combines TRBV21-1 with TRBJ2-3; TRBD1 reflects the table's D call only, with no check against the DNA. TRBV21-1 has pseudogene status. The CDR3 runs 15 residues. In nucleotides, the CDR3 is TGTGCCAGCAGCTACGCGGGACAACGCACAGATACGCAGTATTTT. Protein product: CASSYAGQRTDTQYF.

This clonotype occurred a few times. This sequence joins TRBV20-1 and TRBJ2-3, with TRBD2 identical over 8 bases. Trimming removed 3 bases from V and 6 bases from J; junction bases left unmatched: 14. The CDR3 runs to 16 residues. Germline values: CDR1 DFQATT, CDR2 SNEGSKA (reference sequence). CDR3 region: CSARGTSLYFVDTQYF. The CDR3 nucleotides read TGCAGTGCTAGGGGGACTAGTCTATATTTCGTGGATACGCAGTATTTT.

This clonotype was counted ten times or more. The rearrangement joins TRBV5-1 to TRBJ2-4; D not certain. Trimming cost V 0 bases and J 6 bases, with 7 bases left between them. Germline V gene data show CDR1 as SGHRS and CDR2 as YFSETQ. This CDR3 is built from 13 residues. Here the CDR3 reads CASSLGWGNIQYF. CDR3 nucleotide sequence: TGCGCCAGCAGCTTGGGTTGGGGAAACATTCAGTACTTC.

This sequence joins TRBV5-6 and TRBJ1-1, with 9 bases aligning to TRBD1. From germline, CDR1 is SGHDT and CDR2 YYEEEE. The CDR3 length is 15 residues. V trimming: 3 bases; J trimming: 4 bases; junction bases outside the gene matches: 7. The CDR3 DNA is TGTGCCAGCAGCTCCCCGACAGGGGGGACCACTGAAGCTTTCTTT. It codes for CASSSPTGGTTEAFF.

In this sample, this clonotype turned up a few times. One end of the junction varies from germline; a read error may be responsible. The chain carries TRBV7-7 and TRBJ1-1; 9 bases are a match to TRBD1. Germline CDR1 is SSHAT and CDR2 is FNYEAQ (reference sequence). The CDR3 totals 18 residues. The CDR3 loop reads CASRWDREGSGMNTEAFF. The CDR3 DNA reads TGTGCTAGCAGATGGGACAGGGAGGGGAGCGGGATGAACACTGAAGCTTTCTTT.

This clonotype occurred a few times. The J gene is TRBJ2-3, the V gene TRBV20-1; TRBD2 matches at 12 bases. J gave up 4 bases and V 4 bases, and 15 bases lay outside the gene matches. The germline V gene encodes CDR1 DFQATT and CDR2 SNEGSKA (reference sequence). There are 18 residues in the CDR3. CDR3 region: CSAIRTGLAGLDSDTQYF. CDR3 nucleotides: TGCAGTGCTATCCGAACGGGACTAGCGGGCCTCGATTCAGATACGCAGTATTTT.

This clonotype was found many times. The genes are TRBV27 and TRBJ2-7; tentative D call: TRBD1 (5 bases). The ends were cut back, 2 bases at V and 2 bases at J, with 10 bases in the middle. The CDR3 extends over 14 amino acids. From germline, CDR1 is MNHEY and CDR2 SMNVEV (reference sequence). This chain's CDR3 is CASSLVDSAYEQYF. The DNA for the CDR3 is TGTGCCAGCAGTTTAGTTGACAGCGCCTACGAGCAGTACTTC.

This clonotype was picked up a small number of times. The V gene is TRBV11-2, the J gene TRBJ2-5; D call uncertain. The V end was cut by 6 bases, the J end by 8 bases, with 13 bases between. Germline V gene sequence: CDR1 SGHAT, CDR2 FQNNGV. The CDR3 extends over 12 amino acids. The CDR3: CASRSSPVTQYF. CDR3 coding DNA: TGTGCCAGCAGATCCTCGCCGGTCACCCAGTACTTC.

This clonotype was detected a few times. V gene TRBV4-1 combines with J gene TRBJ2-2; no definite D call. The length of the CDR3 is 14 residues. V lost 0 bases and J 6 bases, leaving 8 bases between the germline ends. CDR1 is MGHRA, CDR2 YSYEKL, per germline. The CDR3 loop reads CASSQDVGSGELFF. In DNA form, the CDR3 reads TGCGCCAGCAGCCAAGATGTCGGGTCCGGGGAGCTGTTTTTT.

In its sample, this clonotype was seen a few times. V and J are TRBV29-1 and TRBJ1-1, with D perhaps matching TRBD1 (6 bases). Germline V CDR1 and CDR2: SQVTM, ANQGSEA. V was trimmed by 6 bases and J by 4 bases, leaving 9 bases between them. The CDR3 extends over 11 amino acids. The CDR3 loop is CSVQTGTEAFF. For the CDR3, the DNA is TGCAGCGTCCAGACAGGCACTGAAGCTTTCTTT. The variable domain in full, with the rest retrieved from reference TRBV29-1 and TRBJ1-1, is SAVISQKPSRDICQRGTSLTIQCQVDSQVTMMFWYRQQPGQSLTLIATANQGSEATYESGFVIDKFPISRPNLTFSTLTVSNMSPEDSSIYLCSVQTGTEAFFGQGTRLTVV.

The genes are TRBV5-1 and TRBJ2-2, with D unresolved. This CDR3 has 13 residues. V lost 4 bases to trimming and J lost 5 bases, with 9 bases between them. Germline CDR1 SGHRS, CDR2 YFSETQ. CDR3 sequence reads: CASSPGPTGELFF. CDR3 DNA sequence: TGCGCCAGCAGCCCCGGGCCTACCGGGGAGCTGTTTTTT.

This clonotype was picked up a small number of times. V is TRBV2 and J is TRBJ2-6; D is undetermined. From germline, CDR1 is SNHLY and CDR2 FYNNEI. Trimming shortened V by 4 bases and J by 2 bases, and 9 bases separated the two germline ends. This CDR3 has 15 amino acids. The CDR3 bases are TGTGCCAGCAGTGCTGTGGAAGCTGGGGCCAACGTCCTGACTTTC. It translates to CASSAVEAGANVLTF.

The rearrangement links TRBV5-1 to TRBJ2-1; TRBD1 agrees at 9 bases. With V trimmed by 0 bases and J by 15 bases, 10 bases remained unmatched. Germline V gives CDR1 SGHRS, CDR2 YFSETQ. This CDR3 region has 14 residues. The chain's CDR3 is CASSLGDRDREAFF. The CDR3 nucleotides read TGCGCCAGCAGCTTGGGGGATCGGGACAGGGAGGCGTTCTTC.